These 16 T cell receptor beta chains originate from one sample sequenced in a study of long-term antiretroviral therapy in people with HIV. A v3.0 immunoSEQ assay was performed at survey level. The protocol was immunoSEQ multiplex PCR, while the TCRdb copy is restricted to in-frame clones and leaves out a portion. The sample lists tens of thousands of clones; approximately 90% were seen once. Sequencing used unsorted PBMCs, obtained 0.6 years after starting antiretroviral therapy. The source is a man between 60 and 75 years old with HIV.

The rearrangement uses TRBV11-2 and TRBJ1-4, with D tentatively TRBD1 (5 bases). The CDR3 spans 17 residues. Germline CDR1 is SGHAT and CDR2 is FQNNGV. The V and J ends lost 1 base and 2 bases respectively, with 14 bases between them. The CDR3 loop reads CASSLGVGGGTNEKLFF. As DNA, the CDR3 is TGTGCCAGCAGCTTAGGGGTTGGGGGTGGCACTAATGAAAAACTGTTTTTT.

The rearrangement uses TRBV29-1 and TRBJ2-3, with a tentative D call TRBD2 (7 bases). This CDR3 is built from 13 residues. Trimming removed 7 bases at V and 0 bases at J, with 11 bases between. The germline V gene encodes CDR1 SQVTM and CDR2 ANQGSEA. CDR3 coding DNA: TGCAGCGGGGGGGGCGGAAGCACAGATACGCAGTATTTT. It yields the protein CSGGGGSTDTQYF.

The J gene is TRBJ2-7, the V gene TRBV5-1; 10 bases map to TRBD1. Per germline, CDR1 SGHRS and CDR2 YFSETQ. Trimming removed 4 bases from V and 7 bases from J; junction bases left unmatched: 8. The CDR3 consists of 14 residues. The CDR3, as DNA: TGCGCCAGCAGCCCAGGGACAGGGGAGGGAGAGCAGTACTTC. This codes for CASSPGTGEGEQYF. The full variable domain, completed using reference TRBV5-1 and TRBJ2-7, is KAGVTQTPRYLIKTRGQQVTLSCSPISGHRSVSWYQQTPGQGLQFLFEYFSETQRNKGNFPGRFSGRQFSNSRSEMNVSTLELGDSALYLCASSPGTGEGEQYFGPGTRLTVT.

This clone was seen only a few times. The chain combines TRBV30 with TRBJ1-3; D call uncertain. The CDR3 has 15 amino acids. Trimming cost V 0 bases and J 0 bases, with 9 bases left between them. In germline, CDR1 is GTSNPN, CDR2 SVGIG (reference sequence). CDR3 protein: CAWSVGFSSGNTIYF. DNA of the CDR3: TGTGCCTGGAGTGTAGGCTTCTCCTCTGGAAACACCATATATTTT.

The chain has TRBV18 and TRBJ1-1; D may be TRBD1 (6 bases). CDR1 and CDR2 from the germline V gene are KGHSH and LQKENI. This CDR3 has 16 residues. V was clipped by 3 bases and J by 4 bases, with 18 bases between them. CDR3 bases: TGTGCCAGCTCACCGTTCGGGGGGCGGGCTGGCACTGAAGCTTTCTTT. It is translated as CASSPFGGRAGTEAFF.

The V and J genes are TRBV27 and TRBJ2-3; 8 nucleotides line up with TRBD2. Germline V lookup: CDR1 MNHEY, CDR2 SMNVEV (reference sequence). V shed 2 bases, J shed 1 base, and the junction held 8 bases outside the gene matches. CDR3 size: 17 residues. CDR3 in amino acids: CASSLIGAGGGTDTQYF. The CDR3 bases are TGTGCCAGCAGTTTAATAGGGGCGGGGGGCGGCACAGATACGCAGTATTTT.

The rearrangement links TRBV5-1 to TRBJ2-5, with TRBD2 identical over 8 bases. Germline V gives CDR1 SGHRS, CDR2 YFSETQ. V dropped 1 base and J dropped 5; count of bases not matched to a gene: 7. The CDR3 runs 15 residues. The CDR3 DNA is TGCGCCAGCAGCTTGCAGGGGACTAGTCGGGAGACCCAGTACTTC. This gives the protein CASSLQGTSRETQYF.

V and J are TRBV29-1 and TRBJ1-2, with D possibly TRBD1 on 6 matching bases. Germline CDR1 and CDR2: SQVTM and ANQGSEA. V lost 6 bases and J lost 2, with 19 bases in between. CDR3 length equals 15 residues. CDR3 region: CSVTGAGIENYGYTF. In DNA, the CDR3 is TGCAGCGTAACGGGGGCGGGAATAGAGAACTATGGCTACACCTTC.

The J gene is TRBJ1-5, the V gene TRBV29-1; D uncertain. The CDR3 totals 12 residues. Trimming removed 7 bases from V and 1 base from J, with 8 bases in between. Germline V gene data show CDR1 as SQVTM and CDR2 as ANQGSEA. The CDR3, as DNA: TGCAGCGCCAAGGGCAGCAATCAGCCCCAGCATTTT. It encodes CSAKGSNQPQHF.

The J gene is TRBJ2-1, the V gene TRBV15; perhaps D is TRBD1 or TRBD2 (5 bases each). This CDR3 comprises 18 residues. V gave up 1 base and J gave up 3 bases, with 19 bases separating them. Germline lookup yields CDR1 LNHNV and CDR2 YYDKDF (reference sequence). CDR3 nucleotide sequence: TGTGCCACCAGCAGAGGAGGGGCATCGGGGATAGACTACAATGAGCAGTTCTTC. It codes for CATSRGGASGIDYNEQFF.

The chain combines TRBV5-1 with TRBJ2-2, with TRBD2 matching 8 bases. From germline, CDR1 is SGHRS and CDR2 YFSETQ. Trimming removed 3 bases from V and 6 bases from J; junction bases left unmatched: 19. The CDR3 is 19 amino acids. The CDR3 loop is CASSYHIPGLVEKAGELFF. The CDR3 DNA follows: TGCGCCAGCAGCTACCATATACCGGGACTAGTTGAGAAGGCCGGGGAGCTGTTTTTT.

This clone is labeled medium-sized (0.01 to 0.1%). The rearrangement links TRBV2 to TRBJ1-1, with TRBD1 identical over 8 bases. V lost 10 bases, J lost 4 bases, and 5 bases stayed unmatched. Germline CDR1 reads SNHLY; CDR2 reads FYNNEI. This CDR3 region has 12 residues. CDR3 bases: TGTGCCATAGGACAGGGAGGCACTGAAGCTTTCTTT. Its translation is CAIGQGGTEAFF.

The table lists this clone with a few counts. V and J are TRBV19 and TRBJ1-6; tentatively, D is TRBD1 (5 bases). The CDR3 is made up of 14 amino acids. Germline values: CDR1 LNHDA, CDR2 SQIVND (reference sequence). Trimming took 6 bases from V and 13 from J, leaving 19 bases between them. The CDR3 is CASRLPDGGDPLHF. DNA for the CDR3: TGTGCCAGTAGGCTCCCTGACGGTGGGGACCCCCTCCACTTT.

The rearrangement links TRBV29-1 to TRBJ2-1; 7 bases line up with TRBD2. Per germline, CDR1 SQVTM and CDR2 ANQGSEA. The trim removed 7 bases at V and 5 bases at J, leaving 14 bases unmatched. This CDR3 comprises 15 residues. The CDR3 here is CSALGSGGTNNEQFF. The CDR3 DNA sequence: TGCAGCGCTCTCGGATCGGGAGGCACTAACAATGAGCAGTTCTTC.

This clone was seen only a few times. This sequence joins TRBV5-1 and TRBJ2-7; unclear D gene. This CDR3 region has 14 residues. Germline V CDR1 and CDR2: SGHRS, YFSETQ. Trimming cost V 3 bases and J 0 bases, with 10 bases left between them. CDR3 loop: CASSYLQSSYEQYF. The CDR3 DNA follows: TGCGCCAGCAGCTACCTACAGAGCTCCTACGAGCAGTACTTC.

V and J are TRBV29-1 and TRBJ2-5; TRBD1 matches at 11 bases. V lost 6 bases, J lost 4 bases, and 7 bases stayed unmatched. Per germline, CDR1 SQVTM and CDR2 ANQGSEA. The CDR3 has 14 residues. In DNA form, the CDR3 reads TGCAGCGTAAGGGGGGGACAGGGGGTAGAGACCCAGTACTTC. Protein product: CSVRGGQGVETQYF. Full variable domain (rest looked up from reference TRBV29-1 and TRBJ2-5): SAVISQKPSRDICQRGTSLTIQCQVDSQVTMMFWYRQQPGQSLTLIATANQGSEATYESGFVIDKFPISRPNLTFSTLTVSNMSPEDSSIYLCSVRGGQGVETQYFGPGTRLLVL.